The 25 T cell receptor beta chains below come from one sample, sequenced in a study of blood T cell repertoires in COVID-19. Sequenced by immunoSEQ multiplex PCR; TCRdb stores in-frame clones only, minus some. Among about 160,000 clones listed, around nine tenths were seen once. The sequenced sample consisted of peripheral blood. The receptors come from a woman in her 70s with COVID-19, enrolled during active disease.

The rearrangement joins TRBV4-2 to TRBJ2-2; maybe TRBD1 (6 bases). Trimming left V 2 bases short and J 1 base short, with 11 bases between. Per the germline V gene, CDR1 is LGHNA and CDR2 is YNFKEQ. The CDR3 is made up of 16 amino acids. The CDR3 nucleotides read TGTGCCAGCAGCCAAAAATGGACAGTGAACACCGGGGAGCTGTTTTTT. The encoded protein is CASSQKWTVNTGELFF.

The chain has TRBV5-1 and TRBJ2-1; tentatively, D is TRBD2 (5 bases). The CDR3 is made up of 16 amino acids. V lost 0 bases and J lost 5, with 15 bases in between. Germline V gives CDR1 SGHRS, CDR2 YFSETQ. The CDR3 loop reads CASSLGLNMGNNEQFF. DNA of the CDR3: TGCGCCAGCAGCTTGGGACTAAATATGGGAAACAATGAGCAGTTCTTC.

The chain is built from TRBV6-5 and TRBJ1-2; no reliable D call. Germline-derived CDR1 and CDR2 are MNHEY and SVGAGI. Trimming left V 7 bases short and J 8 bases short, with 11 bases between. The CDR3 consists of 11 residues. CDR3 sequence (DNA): TGTGCCAGCAAGATAGATTACGGCTACACCTTC. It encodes CASKIDYGYTF.

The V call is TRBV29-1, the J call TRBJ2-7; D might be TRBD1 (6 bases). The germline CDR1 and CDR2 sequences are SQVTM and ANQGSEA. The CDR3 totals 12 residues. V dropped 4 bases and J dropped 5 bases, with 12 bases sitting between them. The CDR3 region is CSVGSQGNEQYF. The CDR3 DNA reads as TGCAGCGTTGGTTCTCAGGGGAACGAGCAGTACTTC.

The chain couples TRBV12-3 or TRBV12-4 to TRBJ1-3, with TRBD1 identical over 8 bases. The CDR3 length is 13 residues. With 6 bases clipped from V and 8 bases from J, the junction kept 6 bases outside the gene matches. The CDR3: CASRPGQGHTIYF. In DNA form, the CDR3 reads TGTGCCAGCAGACCTGGACAGGGCCACACCATATATTTT.

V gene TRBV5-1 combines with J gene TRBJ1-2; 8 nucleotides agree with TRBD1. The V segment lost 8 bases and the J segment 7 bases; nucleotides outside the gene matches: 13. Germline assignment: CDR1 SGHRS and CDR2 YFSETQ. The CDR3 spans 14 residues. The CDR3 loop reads CASTETQGAIGYTF. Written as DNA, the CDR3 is TGCGCCAGTACGGAAACTCAGGGGGCAATTGGCTACACCTTC.

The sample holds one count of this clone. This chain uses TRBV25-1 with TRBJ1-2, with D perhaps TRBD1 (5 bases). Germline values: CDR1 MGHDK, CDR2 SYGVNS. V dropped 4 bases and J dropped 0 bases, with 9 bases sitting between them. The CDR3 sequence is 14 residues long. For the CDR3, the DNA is TGTGCCAGCAGTGCACGACAGACTAACTATGGCTACACCTTC. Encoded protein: CASSARQTNYGYTF.

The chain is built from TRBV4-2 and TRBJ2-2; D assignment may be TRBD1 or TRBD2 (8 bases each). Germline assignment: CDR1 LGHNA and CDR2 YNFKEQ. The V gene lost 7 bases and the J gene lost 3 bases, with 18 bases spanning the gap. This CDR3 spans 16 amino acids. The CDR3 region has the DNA TGTGCCAGCACCCGGGAGGGACAGGAGCACACCGGGGAGCTGTTTTTT. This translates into CASTREGQEHTGELFF.

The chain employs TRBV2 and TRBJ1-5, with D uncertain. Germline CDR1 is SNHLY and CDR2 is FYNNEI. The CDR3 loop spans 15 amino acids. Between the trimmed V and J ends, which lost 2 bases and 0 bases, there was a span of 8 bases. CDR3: CASSETGYSNQPQHF. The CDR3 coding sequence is TGTGCCAGCAGTGAAACGGGGTATAGCAATCAGCCCCAGCATTTT.

CDR3 nucleotides: TGTGCCAGCAGCTTAGCCAGGCAAGACACCATATATTTT. Its protein is CASSLARQDTIYF. The chain uses TRBV7-2 and TRBJ1-3; no reliable D call. Trimming cost V 0 bases and J 8 bases, with 8 bases left between them. Germline V gene sequence: CDR1 SGHTA, CDR2 FQGNSA. CDR3 length: 13 amino acids.

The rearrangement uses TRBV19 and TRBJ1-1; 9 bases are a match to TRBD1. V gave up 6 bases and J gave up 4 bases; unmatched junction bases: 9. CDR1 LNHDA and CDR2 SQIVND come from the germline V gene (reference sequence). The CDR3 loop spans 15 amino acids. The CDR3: CASRAGTGRGTEAFF. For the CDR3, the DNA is TGTGCCAGTAGAGCCGGGACAGGGCGGGGCACTGAAGCTTTCTTT.

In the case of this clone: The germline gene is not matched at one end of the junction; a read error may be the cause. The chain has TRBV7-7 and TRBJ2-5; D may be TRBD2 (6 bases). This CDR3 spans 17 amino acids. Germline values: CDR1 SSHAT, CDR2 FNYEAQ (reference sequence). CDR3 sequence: CASSLAARSSPQETQYF. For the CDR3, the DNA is TGTGCTAGCAGCTTAGCGGCACGTAGCAGTCCACAAGAGACCCAGTACTTC.

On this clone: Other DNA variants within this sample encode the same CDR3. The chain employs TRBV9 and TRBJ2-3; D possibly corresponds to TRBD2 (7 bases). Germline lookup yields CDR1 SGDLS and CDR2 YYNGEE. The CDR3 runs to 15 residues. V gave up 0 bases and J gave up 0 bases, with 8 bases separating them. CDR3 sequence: CASSVGGGSTDTQYF. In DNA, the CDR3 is TGTGCCAGCAGCGTAGGCGGGGGCAGCACAGATACGCAGTATTTT. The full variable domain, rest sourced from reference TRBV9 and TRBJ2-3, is DSGVTQTPKHLITATGQRVTLRCSPRSGDLSVYWYQQSLDQGLQFLIQYYNGEERAKGNILERFSAQQFPDLHSELNLSSLELGDSALYFCASSVGGGSTDTQYFGPGTRLTVL.

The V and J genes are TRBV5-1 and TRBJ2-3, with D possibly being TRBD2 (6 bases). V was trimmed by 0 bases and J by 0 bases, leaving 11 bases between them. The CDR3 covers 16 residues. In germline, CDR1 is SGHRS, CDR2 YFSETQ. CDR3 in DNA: TGCGCCAGCAGCTTGGTTGCTAGCGCGAGCACAGATACGCAGTATTTT. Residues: CASSLVASASTDTQYF.

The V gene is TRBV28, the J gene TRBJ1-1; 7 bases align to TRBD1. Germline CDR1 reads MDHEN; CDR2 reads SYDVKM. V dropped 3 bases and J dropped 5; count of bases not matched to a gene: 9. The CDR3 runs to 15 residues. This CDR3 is CASSFDLGGRTEAFF. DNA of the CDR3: TGTGCCAGCAGTTTTGACTTAGGGGGCAGGACTGAAGCTTTCTTT.

The CDR3 is CASSQEVSGGAYNEQFF. The CDR3 DNA is TGTGCCAGCAGCCAAGAAGTAAGCGGGGGGGCCTACAATGAGCAGTTCTTC. The V call is TRBV3-1 (or the pseudogene TRBV3-2), the J call TRBJ2-1, with 10 nucleotides matching TRBD2. This CDR3 is 17 amino acids long. Germline V gives CDR1 LGHDT, CDR2 YNNKEL (reference sequence). The junction had 4 bases not matched to a gene; V was cut back by 0 bases and J by 2 bases.

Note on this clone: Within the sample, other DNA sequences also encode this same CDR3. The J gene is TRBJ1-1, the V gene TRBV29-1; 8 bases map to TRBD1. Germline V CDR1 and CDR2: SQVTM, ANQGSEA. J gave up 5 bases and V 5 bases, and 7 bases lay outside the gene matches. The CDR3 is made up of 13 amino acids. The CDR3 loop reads CSVPGQGWTEAFF. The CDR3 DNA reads TGCAGCGTTCCCGGACAGGGATGGACTGAAGCTTTCTTT.

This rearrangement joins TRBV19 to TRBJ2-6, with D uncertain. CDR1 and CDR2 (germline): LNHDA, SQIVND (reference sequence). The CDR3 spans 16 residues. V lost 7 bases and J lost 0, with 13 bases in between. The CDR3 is CASNGRLSSGANVLTF. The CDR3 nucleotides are TGTGCCAGTAACGGCAGGTTGAGCTCTGGGGCCAACGTCCTGACTTTC.

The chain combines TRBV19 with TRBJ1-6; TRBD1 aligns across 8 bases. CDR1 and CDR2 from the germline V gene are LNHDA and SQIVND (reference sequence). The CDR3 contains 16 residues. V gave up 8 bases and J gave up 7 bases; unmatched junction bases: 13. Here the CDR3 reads CASRPDREVYNSPLHF. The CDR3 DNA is TGTGCCAGTCGGCCGGACAGGGAGGTTTACAATTCACCCCTCCACTTT.

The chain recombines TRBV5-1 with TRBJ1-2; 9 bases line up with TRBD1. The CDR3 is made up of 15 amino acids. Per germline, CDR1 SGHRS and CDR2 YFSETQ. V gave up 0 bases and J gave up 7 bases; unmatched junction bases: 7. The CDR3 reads CASSLEVGQGSGYTF. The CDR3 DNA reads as TGCGCCAGCAGCTTGGAGGTGGGACAGGGTTCTGGCTACACCTTC.

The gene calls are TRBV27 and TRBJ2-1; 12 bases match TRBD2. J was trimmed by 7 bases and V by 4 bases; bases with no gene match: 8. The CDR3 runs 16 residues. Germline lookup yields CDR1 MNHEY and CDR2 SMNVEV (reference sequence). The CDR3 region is CASSSSGGAPSNEQFF. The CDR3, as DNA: TGTGCCAGCAGTTCTAGCGGGGGGGCCCCGTCGAATGAGCAGTTCTTC.

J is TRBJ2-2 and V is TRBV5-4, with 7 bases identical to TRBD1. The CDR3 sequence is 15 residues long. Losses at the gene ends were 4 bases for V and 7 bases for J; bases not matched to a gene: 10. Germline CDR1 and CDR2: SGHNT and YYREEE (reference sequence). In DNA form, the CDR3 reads TGTGCCAGCAGCGTACAGACAGGGATTGGCGGGGAGCTGTTTTTT. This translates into CASSVQTGIGGELFF.

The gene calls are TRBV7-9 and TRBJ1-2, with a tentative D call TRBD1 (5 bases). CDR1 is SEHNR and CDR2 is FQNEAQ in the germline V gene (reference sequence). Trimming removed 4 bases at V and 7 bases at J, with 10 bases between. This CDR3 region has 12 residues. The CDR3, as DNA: TGTGCCAGCAGCTCCAGGGTGGGTGGCTACACCTTC. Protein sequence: CASSSRVGGYTF.

The chain's CDR3 is CASSYRPGSGYGYTF. The CDR3 DNA follows: TGTGCCAGCAGCTATAGGCCAGGGTCAGGGTATGGCTACACCTTC. The chain couples TRBV7-2 to TRBJ1-2; D possibly corresponds to TRBD1 (5 bases). The CDR3 totals 15 residues. V lost 4 bases and J 5 bases, leaving 17 bases between the germline ends. Germline V gene sequence: CDR1 SGHTA, CDR2 FQGNSA. The full variable domain, its missing parts supplied by reference TRBV7-2 and TRBJ1-2, is GAGVSQSPSNKVTEKGKDVELRCDPISGHTALYWYRQSLGQGLEFLIYFQGNSAPDKSGLPSDRFSAERTGGSVSTLTIQRTQQEDSAVYLCASSYRPGSGYGYTFGSGTRLTVV.

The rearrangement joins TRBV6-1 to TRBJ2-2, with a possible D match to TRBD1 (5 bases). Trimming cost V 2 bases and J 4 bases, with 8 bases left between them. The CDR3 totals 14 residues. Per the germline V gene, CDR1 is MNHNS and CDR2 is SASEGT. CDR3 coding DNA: TGTGCCAGCAGTGAACTACAGGTCACCGGGGAGCTGTTTTTT. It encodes CASSELQVTGELFF.